A selection of T cell receptor beta chains follows, all from one sample in a study of PD-1 blockade in classical Hodgkin lymphoma. TCRdb's table, derived via immunoSEQ multiplex PCR, lists solely in-frame clones and lacks some. The sample carries 80,000 to 100,000 clones, just under 95% recorded once. Sequencing used peripheral blood mononuclear cells (PBMCs), obtained at baseline. These TCRs come from a human donor with classical Hodgkin lymphoma. Each CDR3 is given with its conserved first and last residue. Each record gives: J gene, V gene, D gene, clone size, CDR3 DNA, CDR3 protein. A D gene is named only where the DNA matches it firmly. Size tells how often a clone was seen (once, few, many) or the class of an expanded clone, and some rows leave it out.

J gene: TRBJ1-3
V gene: TRBV10-3
D gene: .
clone size: .
CDR3 DNA: TGTGCCATCAGTGCAGAGATGGCCATCTCTGGAAACACCATATATTTT
CDR3 protein: CAISAEMAISGNTIYF

J gene: TRBJ2-1
V gene: TRBV4-2
D gene: TRBD2
clone size: .
CDR3 DNA: TGTGCCAGCAGCCAAGGGACTAGCGGGGCCCCAGGGGGGGACAATGAGCAGTTCTTC
CDR3 protein: CASSQGTSGAPGGDNEQFF

J gene: TRBJ1-2
V gene: TRBV4-1
D gene: .
clone size: .
CDR3 DNA: TGCGCCAGCAGCCAAGCCCTCCGTGGCTACACCTTC
CDR3 protein: CASSQALRGYTF

J gene: TRBJ2-7
V gene: TRBV28
D gene: .
clone size: once
CDR3 DNA: TGTGCCAGCAGGCCTCTAGGGCGCGACTACGAGCAGTACTTC
CDR3 protein: CASRPLGRDYEQYF

J gene: TRBJ2-1
V gene: TRBV4-2
D gene: .
clone size: .
CDR3 DNA: TGTGCCAGCAGCCAAGTCGCGTCGACCTACAATGAGCAGTTCTTC
CDR3 protein: CASSQVASTYNEQFF

J gene: TRBJ2-7
V gene: TRBV12-5
D gene: TRBD1
clone size: .
CDR3 DNA: TGTGCTAGTGGTTTCACAGGGGCCAAGCGGGAGCAGTACTTC
CDR3 protein: CASGFTGAKREQYF

J gene: TRBJ2-7
V gene: TRBV2
D gene: TRBD1
clone size: few
CDR3 DNA: TGTGCCAGCAGTCGAACCGGGGACAGGGTCCACGAGCAGTACTTC
CDR3 protein: CASSRTGDRVHEQYF

J gene: TRBJ2-6
V gene: TRBV11-2
D gene: .
clone size: .
CDR3 DNA: TGTGCCAGCAGCTTAGATAGGATGGGGACCAACGTCCTGACTTTC
CDR3 protein: CASSLDRMGTNVLTF

J gene: TRBJ2-1
V gene: TRBV27
D gene: .
clone size: .
CDR3 DNA: TGTGCCAGCAGTCTGTCTTTCCCCTACAATGAGCAGTTCTTC
CDR3 protein: CASSLSFPYNEQFF

J gene: TRBJ1-1
V gene: TRBV7-9
D gene: .
clone size: .
CDR3 DNA: TGTGCCAGCAGCTACGGGCGGGCTGAAGCTTTCTTT
CDR3 protein: CASSYGRAEAFF

J gene: TRBJ2-1
V gene: TRBV28
D gene: TRBD2
clone size: .
CDR3 DNA: TGTGCCAGCAGGGCCCACCTAGCGGGAGGCAGCCATGAGCAGTTCTTC
CDR3 protein: CASRAHLAGGSHEQFF

J gene: TRBJ1-1
V gene: TRBV6-5
D gene: .
clone size: .
CDR3 DNA: TGTGCCACCAGGGCGGGGCCTTACACTGAAGCTTTCTTT
CDR3 protein: CATRAGPYTEAFF

J gene: TRBJ2-2
V gene: TRBV28
D gene: TRBD2
clone size: .
CDR3 DNA: TGTGCCAGCAGTTTGTCGACTAGCCAACGGGATTACACCGGGGAGCTGTTTTTT
CDR3 protein: CASSLSTSQRDYTGELFF

J gene: TRBJ2-7
V gene: TRBV13
D gene: .
clone size: .
CDR3 DNA: TGTGCCAGCAGCTTAGGCCGAGGGGGGCAGGGGCTTGTCTACGAGCAGTACTTC
CDR3 protein: CASSLGRGGQGLVYEQYF

J gene: TRBJ2-1
V gene: TRBV19
D gene: .
clone size: .
CDR3 DNA: TGTGCCAGCAGCCTTCTTTCACACAATGAGCAGTTCTTC
CDR3 protein: CASSLLSHNEQFF

J gene: TRBJ2-1
V gene: TRBV6-1
D gene: TRBD2
clone size: .
CDR3 DNA: TGTGCCAGCAGTGAAGCCGGGGTGATATCTAGCGGGAGTCTCTACAATGAGCAGTTCTTC
CDR3 protein: CASSEAGVISSGSLYNEQFF

J gene: TRBJ1-2
V gene: TRBV15
D gene: TRBD1
clone size: once
CDR3 DNA: TGTGCCACCAGCAGGGAGCCGGGACAGGGTTATGGCTACACCTTC
CDR3 protein: CATSREPGQGYGYTF

J gene: TRBJ1-2
V gene: TRBV5-8
D gene: .
clone size: .
CDR3 DNA: TGTGCCAGCAGCTTGGCCCCCTACAGGTCCTGGGACTATGGCTACACCTTC
CDR3 protein: CASSLAPYRSWDYGYTF

J gene: TRBJ1-1
V gene: TRBV29-1
D gene: TRBD1
clone size: .
CDR3 DNA: TGCAGCGTTGAAGTAACGACAGGGATGAACACTGAAGCTTTCTTT
CDR3 protein: CSVEVTTGMNTEAFF

J gene: TRBJ2-1
V gene: TRBV27
D gene: TRBD2
clone size: .
CDR3 DNA: TGTGCCAGCGCGGCTAGCGGATACAATGAGCAGTTCTTC
CDR3 protein: CASAASGYNEQFF

J gene: TRBJ1-1
V gene: TRBV10-2
D gene: .
clone size: .
CDR3 DNA: TGCGCCAGCAGTGAGCGTCAGACGAACACTGAAGCTTTCTTT
CDR3 protein: CASSERQTNTEAFF

J gene: TRBJ1-1
V gene: TRBV28
D gene: .
clone size: .
CDR3 DNA: TGTGCCACCAAAAGGGGCACTGAAGCTTTCTTT
CDR3 protein: CATKRGTEAFF

J gene: TRBJ1-4
V gene: TRBV10-1
D gene: .
clone size: .
CDR3 DNA: TGCGCCAGTGGGACGGAAAAGGGTGACGCAACTAATGAAAAACTGTTTTTT
CDR3 protein: CASGTEKGDATNEKLFF

J gene: TRBJ1-2
V gene: TRBV6-6
D gene: TRBD1
clone size: .
CDR3 DNA: TGTGCCAGCAGTTTGGGACAGCCTAACTATGGCTACACCTTC
CDR3 protein: CASSLGQPNYGYTF

J gene: TRBJ2-2
V gene: TRBV7-8
D gene: TRBD2
clone size: once
CDR3 DNA: TGTGCCAGCAGCCCCGCCCGGGGACTAGCGGGAGGAGGTGGCACCGGGGAGCTGTTTTTT
CDR3 protein: CASSPARGLAGGGGTGELFF

J gene: TRBJ2-2
V gene: TRBV4-1
D gene: TRBD1
clone size: .
CDR3 DNA: TGCGCCAGCAGCCAAGTGAGGGGGCACGGCACCGGGGAGCTGTTTTTT
CDR3 protein: CASSQVRGHGTGELFF

J gene: TRBJ2-7
V gene: TRBV27
D gene: TRBD2
clone size: .
CDR3 DNA: TGTGCCAGCAGTTTCGGACTAGCGGGAGGCTACGAGCAGTACTTC
CDR3 protein: CASSFGLAGGYEQYF

J gene: TRBJ2-1
V gene: TRBV5-6
D gene: TRBD1
clone size: .
CDR3 DNA: TGTGCCAGCAGCTTAGGGGGCGGGGAGCAGTTCTTC
CDR3 protein: CASSLGGGEQFF

J gene: TRBJ2-7
V gene: TRBV7-9
D gene: TRBD1
clone size: .
CDR3 DNA: TGTGCCAGCAGCACCGGGACAGGGGAGTACTTC
CDR3 protein: CASSTGTGEYF

J gene: TRBJ2-3
V gene: TRBV13
D gene: .
clone size: .
CDR3 DNA: TGTGCCAGCAGCTTAGTCAATGGAGTAGGAACTGGGGATACGCAGTATTTT
CDR3 protein: CASSLVNGVGTGDTQYF

J gene: TRBJ2-5
V gene: TRBV4-1
D gene: TRBD2
clone size: .
CDR3 DNA: TGCGCCAGCACCCGAATCGGCCTAGCGGGAGAGACCCAGTACTTC
CDR3 protein: CASTRIGLAGETQYF

J gene: TRBJ1-2
V gene: TRBV28
D gene: .
clone size: .
CDR3 DNA: TGTGCCAGCAGTTCCCAGGGGAGAAACTATGGCTACACCTTC
CDR3 protein: CASSSQGRNYGYTF

J gene: TRBJ1-2
V gene: TRBV6-6
D gene: TRBD1
clone size: .
CDR3 DNA: TGTGCCAGCAGTTACTCGGACAGGCCCTGGGTTGGCTACACCTTC
CDR3 protein: CASSYSDRPWVGYTF

J gene: TRBJ2-1
V gene: TRBV7-2
D gene: .
clone size: .
CDR3 DNA: TGTGCCAGCAGCTTAGGGTCGGGTATACCCTCCTACAATGAGCAGTTCTTC
CDR3 protein: CASSLGSGIPSYNEQFF

J gene: TRBJ2-7
V gene: TRBV5-1
D gene: .
clone size: .
CDR3 DNA: TGCGCCAGCAGCTTGGAAGGCTACGAGCAGTACTTC
CDR3 protein: CASSLEGYEQYF

J gene: TRBJ2-1
V gene: TRBV6-5
D gene: TRBD2
clone size: .
CDR3 DNA: TGTGCCAGCAGTTACCCTGCTAGCGGGGGGAATGAGCAGTTCTTC
CDR3 protein: CASSYPASGGNEQFF

J gene: TRBJ2-2
V gene: TRBV5-1
D gene: TRBD2
clone size: .
CDR3 DNA: TGCGCCAGCAGCTTGGCCCTGCCGGGAGGGCCGGGCGGGGAGCTGTTTTTT
CDR3 protein: CASSLALPGGPGGELFF

J gene: TRBJ2-1
V gene: TRBV7-7
D gene: .
clone size: .
CDR3 DNA: TGTGCTAGCAGCTTAACGTCGGGCCACAATGAGCAGTTCTTC
CDR3 protein: CASSLTSGHNEQFF

J gene: TRBJ1-1
V gene: TRBV5-5
D gene: TRBD1
clone size: .
CDR3 DNA: TGTGCCAGCAGCGATACAGGGGGCACTGAAGCTTTCTTT
CDR3 protein: CASSDTGGTEAFF

J gene: TRBJ2-4
V gene: TRBV5-1
D gene: TRBD1
clone size: .
CDR3 DNA: TGCGCCAGCAGCCCGGACAGGGTCTCCAAAAACATTCAGTACTTC
CDR3 protein: CASSPDRVSKNIQYF

J gene: TRBJ1-2
V gene: TRBV19
D gene: TRBD1
clone size: .
CDR3 DNA: TGTGCCAGTAGTATCCAACAGGGGGGATATGGCTACACCTTC
CDR3 protein: CASSIQQGGYGYTF

J gene: TRBJ2-6
V gene: TRBV6-1
D gene: .
clone size: .
CDR3 DNA: TGTGCCAGCAGTGAATCCCGGGGGTGGGAGAGGGCCGGTTCTGGGGCCAACGTCCTGACTTTC
CDR3 protein: CASSESRGWERAGSGANVLTF

J gene: TRBJ1-4
V gene: TRBV6-5
D gene: .
clone size: .
CDR3 DNA: TGTGCCAGCGGGCGCAGGGTTGGGGAAAAACTGTTTTTT
CDR3 protein: CASGRRVGEKLFF

J gene: TRBJ2-2
V gene: TRBV28
D gene: .
clone size: .
CDR3 DNA: TGTGCCAGCAAATTCTCCGGGACTCCCCTTACCGGGGAGCTGTTTTTT
CDR3 protein: CASKFSGTPLTGELFF

J gene: TRBJ1-2
V gene: TRBV4-2
D gene: TRBD1
clone size: .
CDR3 DNA: TGTGCCAGCACATCCGGGACAGGGTTAAGTTATGGCTACACCTTC
CDR3 protein: CASTSGTGLSYGYTF

J gene: TRBJ2-7
V gene: TRBV11-2
D gene: .
clone size: .
CDR3 DNA: TGTGCCAGCAGCTTAGATCGACTCTACGAGCAGTACTTC
CDR3 protein: CASSLDRLYEQYF

J gene: TRBJ2-7
V gene: TRBV28
D gene: .
clone size: .
CDR3 DNA: TGTGCCAGCTCTGGCAGCTCCTACGAGCAGTACTTC
CDR3 protein: CASSGSSYEQYF

J gene: TRBJ1-5
V gene: TRBV7-2
D gene: .
clone size: .
CDR3 DNA: TGTGCCAGCAGCCCGTCGGGAGGTCAGCCCCAGCATTTT
CDR3 protein: CASSPSGGQPQHF